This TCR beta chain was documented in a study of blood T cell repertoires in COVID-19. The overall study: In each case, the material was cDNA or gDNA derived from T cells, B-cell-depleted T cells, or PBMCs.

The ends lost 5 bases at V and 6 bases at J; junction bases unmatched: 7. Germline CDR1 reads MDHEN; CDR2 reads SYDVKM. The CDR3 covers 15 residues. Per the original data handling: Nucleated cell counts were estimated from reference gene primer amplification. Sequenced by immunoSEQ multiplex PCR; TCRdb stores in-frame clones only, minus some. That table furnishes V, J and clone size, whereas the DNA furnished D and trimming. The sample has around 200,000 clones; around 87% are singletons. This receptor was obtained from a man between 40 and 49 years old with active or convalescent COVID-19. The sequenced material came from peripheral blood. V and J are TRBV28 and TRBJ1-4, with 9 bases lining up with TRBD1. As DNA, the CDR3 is TGTGCCAGCAGTAGGTACCGGGACAGGGATGAAAAACTGTTTTTT. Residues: CASSRYRDRDEKLFF.